Listed below are T cell receptor beta chains from one sample, sequenced in a study of blood T cells in healthy people across ages. MiXCR, applied by TCRdb to the 5' RACE reads, yields one record per CDR3 protein. The data hold 1.5 million to 1.8 million distinct CDR3 sequences, with approximately 42% observed a single time. The sample taken for sequencing was blood. Receptors were obtained from a woman aged 18-29 years in good health. Both conserved end residues are part of each CDR3. The D gene is left open where the match is weak. Some rows have no size entry. The others give once, few or many, or a class for an expanded clone.

>TRBV4-3|-|-|TRBJ2-7
CASSQTDRPYEQYF
TGCGCCAGCAGCCAAACGGACAGACCCTACGAGCAGTACTTC
>TRBV9|few|-|TRBJ1-1
CASSVGEDTEAFF
TGTGCCAGCAGCGTAGGGGAGGACACTGAAGCTTTCTTT
>TRBV27|-|-|TRBJ2-7
CASSLSIRPGFPYEQYF
TGTGCCAGCAGTTTATCGATCCGGCCAGGATTCCCCTACGAGCAGTACTTC
>TRBV5-1|-|TRBD1|TRBJ2-7
CASSSPSTGDEQYF
TGCGCCAGCAGCTCGCCGTCGACAGGGGACGAGCAGTACTTC
>TRBV30|-|-|TRBJ1-1
CAWSVFSITKPTFF
TGTGCCTGGAGTGTATTTTCAATTACCAAACCTACTTTCTTT
>TRBV20-1|-|TRBD2|TRBJ2-3
CSAKGLAGATDTQYF
TGCAGTGCTAAGGGACTAGCGGGAGCCACAGATACGCAGTATTTT
>TRBV12-3/TRBV12-4|-|TRBD2|TRBJ2-3
CASSSSRDSGSPTDTQYF
TGTGCCAGCAGTTCTAGTCGGGATAGCGGGAGTCCAACAGATACGCAGTATTTT
>TRBV2|-|-|TRBJ1-4
CASSERDAGNEKLFF
TGTGCCAGCAGTGAACGGGATGCAGGGAATGAAAAACTGTTTTTT
>TRBV24-1|-|-|TRBJ2-1
CATSDGGASRYNEQFF
TGTGCCACCAGTGATGGGGGGGCTTCACGCTACAATGAGCAGTTCTTC
>TRBV5-6|few|TRBD1|TRBJ2-7
CASSYRTGFYEQYF
TGTGCCAGCAGCTATCGGACAGGGTTTTACGAGCAGTACTTC
>TRBV28|few|-|TRBJ2-7
CASRPRDSPSVEQYF
TGTGCCAGCAGACCCCGGGACTCACCCAGTGTGGAGCAGTACTTC
>TRBV20-1|few|-|TRBJ2-7
CSASLGRGYEQYF
TGCAGTGCTAGTTTGGGTAGAGGCTACGAGCAGTACTTC
>TRBV29-1|-|-|TRBJ2-2
CSVEDLRSEVNTGELFF
TGCAGCGTTGAAGATCTAAGGTCTGAAGTGAACACCGGGGAGCTGTTTTTT
>TRBV7-9|-|TRBD2|TRBJ2-1
CASSLGDYHNEQFF
TGTGCCAGCAGCTTAGGGGACTATCACAATGAGCAGTTCTTC
>TRBV5-5|-|-|TRBJ2-7
CASSPPVRGRRYEQYF
TGTGCCAGCAGCCCACCAGTACGGGGAAGGCGCTACGAGCAGTACTTC
>TRBV7-9|-|-|TRBJ1-6
CASSLVGQINSPLHF
TGTGCCAGCAGCTTAGTTGGGCAGATTAATTCACCCCTCCACTTT
>TRBV15|once|-|TRBJ1-3
CATSREAGDGNTIYF
TGTGCCACCAGCAGAGAAGCGGGAGATGGAAACACCATATATTTT
>TRBV4-2|-|-|TRBJ1-5
CASSREVGPSGQPQHF
TGTGCCAGCAGCCGGGAAGTGGGGCCGTCAGGACAGCCCCAGCATTTT
>TRBV6-2/TRBV6-3|-|TRBD2|TRBJ2-7
CASNFGGGSDEQYF
TGTGCCAGCAACTTCGGCGGGGGAAGCGATGAGCAGTACTTC
>TRBV12-3/TRBV12-4|few|-|TRBJ2-3
CASSLVQIGTDTQYF
TGTGCCAGCAGTTTGGTACAGATAGGCACAGATACGCAGTATTTT
>TRBV20-1|-|-|TRBJ2-1
CSARSHSTSVGVYNEQFF
TGCAGTGCTAGATCCCACTCGACTAGTGTAGGGGTATACAATGAGCAGTTCTTC
>TRBV6-5|-|TRBD2|TRBJ2-7
CASIQRGGSYNEQYF
TGTGCCAGCATCCAGCGGGGGGGCTCCTACAATGAGCAGTACTTC
>TRBV20-1|few|-|TRBJ2-3
CSASESETGWDTQYF
TGCAGTGCTAGCGAAAGCGAGACAGGTTGGGATACGCAGTATTTT
>TRBV5-1|few|TRBD2|TRBJ2-1
CASSLGLAGGAYNEQFF
TGCGCCAGCAGCTTGGGACTAGCGGGAGGGGCCTACAATGAGCAGTTCTTC
>TRBV20-1|once|-|TRBJ1-4
CSPWGGAATNEKLFF
TGCAGTCCCTGGGGGGGGGCTGCAACTAATGAAAAACTGTTTTTT
>TRBV4-3|few|TRBD1|TRBJ2-7
CASSQEGTGVDGYEQYF
TGCGCCAGCAGCCAAGAGGGGACAGGGGTCGATGGCTACGAGCAGTACTTC
>TRBV12-3/TRBV12-4|-|-|TRBJ1-2
CASRRSAGTNYGYTF
TGTGCCAGCAGGAGGTCGGCGGGGACTAACTATGGCTACACCTTC
>TRBV12-5|-|-|TRBJ2-6
CASGLDPGAGANVLTF
TGTGCTAGTGGTTTGGACCCGGGGGCTGGGGCCAACGTCCTGACTTTC
>TRBV20-1|few|TRBD1|TRBJ1-2
CSAIAWTGWGYGYTF
TGCAGTGCTATAGCCTGGACAGGGTGGGGCTATGGCTACACCTTC
>TRBV20-1|-|-|TRBJ2-5
CSARDPIDPGETQYF
TGCAGTGCTAGAGATCCGATTGACCCCGGCGAGACCCAGTACTTC
>TRBV2|few|TRBD2|TRBJ2-7
CASSPGTRVYEQYF
TGTGCCAGCAGCCCCGGGACTAGGGTCTACGAGCAGTACTTC
>TRBV7-9|-|-|TRBJ1-6
CASSLGEASPLHF
TGTGCCAGCAGCTTAGGGGAAGCTTCACCCCTCCACTTT
>TRBV28|-|-|TRBJ2-1
CASSSLGGGAYNEQFF
TGTGCCAGCAGTTCCCTAGGGGGCGGGGCCTACAATGAGCAGTTCTTC
>TRBV12-5|once|-|TRBJ2-1
CASGLDSRSYNEQFF
TGTGCTAGTGGACTAGATTCTCGCTCCTACAATGAGCAGTTCTTC